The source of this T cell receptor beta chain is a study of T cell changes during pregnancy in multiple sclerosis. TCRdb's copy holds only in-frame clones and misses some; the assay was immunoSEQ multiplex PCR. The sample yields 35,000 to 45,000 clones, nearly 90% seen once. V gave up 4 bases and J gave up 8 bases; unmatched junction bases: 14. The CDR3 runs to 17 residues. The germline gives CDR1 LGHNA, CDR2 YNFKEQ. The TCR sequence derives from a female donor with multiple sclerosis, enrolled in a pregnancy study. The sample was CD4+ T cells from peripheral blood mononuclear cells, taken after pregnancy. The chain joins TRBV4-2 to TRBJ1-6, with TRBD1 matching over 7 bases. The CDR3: CASSLIPGQSWDSPLHF. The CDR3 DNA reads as TGTGCCAGCAGCCTCATCCCGGGACAGTCGTGGGATTCACCCCTCCACTTT.